This TCR beta chain is from a study of T cell repertoires in cytomegalovirus infection. Study details: An indication of both CMV infection and matching HLA type came from public TCR beta signatures. Study results and limitations: Pooled public TCR beta family frequency picked out CMV carriers with the relevant HLA. Within the response measured ex vivo, HLA-C-restricted CMV-specific TCR beta clonotypes were dominant.

Each CDR3 protein gets one entry after TCRdb re-called the reads with MiXCR. The sample consists of approximately 100,000 distinct CDR3 sequences, 20% to 30% of them appearing once. This CDR3 is 13 amino acids long. Trimming cost V 5 bases and J 4 bases, with 9 bases left between them. Germline-derived CDR1 and CDR2 are MNHEY and SMNVEV (reference sequence). Worth noting for this clonotype: Antigen unknown.

This sequence originates from a human donor in good health (CMV status not recorded). Some clones in this sample may be carry-over from other donors' samples. Sequencing was done on a sample of CD8+ T cells from PBMCs. The chain uses TRBV27 and TRBJ1-3; D is unclear. CDR3 bases: TGTGCCAGCAGTCCCGGACTGGGAAACACCATATATTTT. The encoded protein is CASSPGLGNTIYF.